Listed below are T cell receptor beta chains from one sample, sequenced in a study of T cell responses to AZD1222 COVID-19 vaccine. Clones were read by immunoSEQ multiplex PCR, and TCRdb kept only the in-frame ones, dropping some. Among around 160,000 clones listed, 90% to 95% were seen once. Here the sequenced sample was peripheral blood, taken on day 0 of MenACWY control vaccination. These TCRs come from an adult in good health. Both conserved end residues are part of each CDR3. A D gene is named only where the DNA matches it firmly. Some rows mark clone size as missing; the rest say once, few, many or name a class of expanded clone.

size,V,D,J,DNA,CDR3
NA,TRBV3-1/TRBV3-2,TRBD1,TRBJ1-5,TGTGCCAGCAGCCAAGCCGGGACAGGGGGGGATCAGCCCCAGCATTTT,CASSQAGTGGDQPQHF
few,TRBV7-2,TRBD2,TRBJ2-7,TGTGCCAGCAGCTTAAGTAGCGGGAGTGTCTCCGAGCAGTACTTC,CASSLSSGSVSEQYF
once,TRBV30,TRBD1,TRBJ1-5,TGTGCCTGGAGTCAAGGACAGGGAAATCAGCCCCAGCATTTT,CAWSQGQGNQPQHF
NA,TRBV27,TRBD1,TRBJ2-7,TGTGCCAGCAGTTTAACGGGACAGGGTGGCGAGCAGTACTTC,CASSLTGQGGEQYF
NA,TRBV9,TRBD1,TRBJ1-1,TGTGCCAGCAGCCCTGTCAGGGGGCAGGCTTTCTTT,CASSPVRGQAFF
NA,TRBV19,TRBD1,TRBJ2-3,TGTGCCAGTAGTAGAACCGGGACAGGGGGAGCCGACACGCAGTATTTT,CASSRTGTGGADTQYF
NA,TRBV18,TRBD1,TRBJ2-3,TGTGCCAGCTCACCAAAAGCTCAAGGGGGCGGCACAGATACGCAGTATTTT,CASSPKAQGGGTDTQYF
once,TRBV3-1/TRBV3-2,TRBD1,TRBJ1-1,TGTGCCAGCAGCCGATTCTCAGGGGGCACTGAAGCTTTCTTT,CASSRFSGGTEAFF
once,TRBV28,NA,TRBJ1-2,TGTGCCAGCAGTAACCGGGTTTACACCTTC,CASSNRVYTF
NA,TRBV6-5,TRBD1,TRBJ1-3,TGTGCCAGCAGAGACAGGGTCTCTGGAAACACCATATATTTT,CASRDRVSGNTIYF
NA,TRBV18,NA,TRBJ1-5,TGTGCCAGCTCACCTGGGCCGGGGCAGCCCCAGCATTTT,CASSPGPGQPQHF
NA,TRBV2,NA,TRBJ1-2,TGTGCCAGCAGTGAACCCGGGATCCTGGAAGGCTACACCTTC,CASSEPGILEGYTF
NA,TRBV3-1/TRBV3-2,NA,TRBJ2-2,TGTGCCAGCAGCCAAGTGGGGGGGCCCACCGGGGAGCTGTTTTTT,CASSQVGGPTGELFF
NA,TRBV6-5,NA,TRBJ1-1,TGTGCCAGCAGTTACGACACTGAAGCTTTCTTT,CASSYDTEAFF
NA,TRBV7-9,NA,TRBJ2-4,TGTGCCAGCAGCCGACTGGGCTCTGTAGCCAAAAACATTCAGTACTTC,CASSRLGSVAKNIQYF
once,TRBV19,NA,TRBJ1-1,TGTGCCAGTAGTCCCAGAGGGAACACTGAAGCTTTCTTT,CASSPRGNTEAFF